Here is one T cell receptor beta chain with its context. These data belong to a study of T cell responses to AZD1222 COVID-19 vaccine. TCRdb's copy holds only in-frame clones and misses some; the assay was immunoSEQ multiplex PCR. The data contain 200,000 or so clones, around 88% of them seen just once; the ten biggest clones take up approximately 7.7%. Sample: peripheral blood, taken on day 0 of AZD1222 vaccination. This receptor was identified in an adult in good health.

Here the CDR3 reads CASSSSGGAYNEQFF. The CDR3 coding sequence is TGTGCCAGCAGCTCTAGCGGGGGGGCTTACAATGAGCAGTTCTTC. The chain has TRBV5-6 and TRBJ2-1, with 12 nucleotides matching TRBD2. The trim removed 3 bases at V and 4 bases at J, leaving 2 bases unmatched. Germline loops: CDR1 SGHDT, CDR2 YYEEEE. The CDR3 consists of 15 residues.